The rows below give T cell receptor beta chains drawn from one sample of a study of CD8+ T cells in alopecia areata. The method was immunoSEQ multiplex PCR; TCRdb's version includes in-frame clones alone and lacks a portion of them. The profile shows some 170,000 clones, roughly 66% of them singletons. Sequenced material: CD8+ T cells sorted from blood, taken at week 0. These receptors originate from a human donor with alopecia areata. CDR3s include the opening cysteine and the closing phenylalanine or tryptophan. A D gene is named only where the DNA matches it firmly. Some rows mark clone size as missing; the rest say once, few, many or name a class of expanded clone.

CDR3nt: TGTGCCACCAGCCGCGCCAGCAGCTCCTACGAGCAGTACTTC
CDR3aa: CATSRASSSYEQYF
d_gene: NA
abundance: once
j_gene: TRBJ2-7
v_gene: TRBV15

CDR3nt: TGTGCCAGCAGCCTACAGGGGTTCGGGGGACTAGAAGAGACCCAGTACTTC
CDR3aa: CASSLQGFGGLEETQYF
d_gene: NA
abundance: NA
j_gene: TRBJ2-5
v_gene: TRBV5-6

CDR3nt: TGCAGCGTTGAAGCAGGGGGCAGCACAGATACGCAGTATTTT
CDR3aa: CSVEAGGSTDTQYF
d_gene: TRBD1
abundance: few
j_gene: TRBJ2-3
v_gene: TRBV29-1

CDR3nt: TGTGCCAGCAGCTTCGTGTCGACCTACGAGCAGTACTTC
CDR3aa: CASSFVSTYEQYF
d_gene: NA
abundance: NA
j_gene: TRBJ2-7
v_gene: TRBV13

CDR3nt: TGTGCTAGTGCCTCAACTCTACTAGCGGGGGCCGAGACCCAGTACTTC
CDR3aa: CASASTLLAGAETQYF
d_gene: TRBD2
abundance: few
j_gene: TRBJ2-5
v_gene: TRBV12-5

CDR3nt: TGTGCCAGCAGCGTAGATTCTGGGCTCCACTATGGCTACACCTTC
CDR3aa: CASSVDSGLHYGYTF
d_gene: NA
abundance: NA
j_gene: TRBJ1-2
v_gene: TRBV9

CDR3nt: TGTGCCAGCAGTCCCCGGGACGGGAACTATGGCTACACCTTC
CDR3aa: CASSPRDGNYGYTF
d_gene: NA
abundance: NA
j_gene: TRBJ1-2
v_gene: TRBV27

CDR3nt: TGTGCCTGGGGGACAGGGGGCTGGACAGATACGCAGTATTTT
CDR3aa: CAWGTGGWTDTQYF
d_gene: TRBD1
abundance: NA
j_gene: TRBJ2-3
v_gene: TRBV30

CDR3nt: TGTGCCAGCAGCGACACTAGATCCCAAGAGACCCAGTACTTC
CDR3aa: CASSDTRSQETQYF
d_gene: NA
abundance: NA
j_gene: TRBJ2-5
v_gene: TRBV7-6

CDR3nt: TGTGCCAGCAGCCCAGGGGGAGGAGATCAGCCCCAGCATTTT
CDR3aa: CASSPGGGDQPQHF
d_gene: TRBD1
abundance: NA
j_gene: TRBJ1-5
v_gene: TRBV7-2

CDR3nt: TGCAGTGCGCTTCTCCTCGGGGAGCAGTACTTC
CDR3aa: CSALLLGEQYF
d_gene: NA
abundance: NA
j_gene: TRBJ2-7
v_gene: TRBV20-1

CDR3nt: TGTGCCAGCAGTGTAGGGGGCGGGAACACTGAAGCTTTCTTT
CDR3aa: CASSVGGGNTEAFF
d_gene: TRBD1
abundance: NA
j_gene: TRBJ1-1
v_gene: TRBV2